Sequencing of this T cell receptor (beta chain) was carried out in a study of cytomegalovirus exposure and HLA in healthy donors. Amplification used 60 Vbeta primers and 13 Jbeta primers. Produced via immunoSEQ multiplex PCR; TCRdb's table is partial and in-frame only. The sample consists of about 130,000 clones, 55% to 80% of them appearing once. V lost 3 bases to trimming and J lost 4 bases; unmatched junction nucleotides: 6. This CDR3 is built from 15 residues. Germline V gene data show CDR1 as SGHTA and CDR2 as FQGNSA. Sequences were obtained from PBMCs. The chain joins TRBV7-2 to TRBJ2-5; TRBD1 aligns across 9 bases. The clonotype comes from a woman in her 40s in good health and CMV-seronegative. CDR3 sequence (DNA): TGTGCCAGCAGCTTGCAGGGACAGGGAACAGAGACCCAGTACTTC. It is translated as CASSLQGQGTETQYF.